The 7 T cell receptor beta chains below were found in one sample sequenced in a study of low-dose radiotherapy and immunotherapy resistance in tumors. Stated time point: before trial treatment. First-strand cDNA relied on TRAV- and TRBV-specific primers spanning alpha and beta chains. TCR amplification involved 20 PCR cycles with a constant-region primer and V-primer adapter. MiXCR, run by TCRdb on the reads, gives a single entry per CDR3 protein. The table records tens of thousands of distinct CDR3 sequences, roughly a sixth of them present only once. The input for sequencing was PBMCs, taken before treatment. Receptor source: a male donor with prostate cancer.

This clonotype was seen repeatedly, ten times or more. The chain couples TRBV6-6 to TRBJ2-5; the match to TRBD2 covers 8 bases. Looked up from germline, CDR1 is MNHNY and CDR2 is SVGAGI (reference sequence). V was pared by 2 bases and J by 2 bases, with 7 bases of the junction left unmatched. The CDR3 covers 16 residues. CDR3: CASSYPGLAGQETQYF. The CDR3 bases are TGTGCCAGCAGTTACCCTGGACTAGCAGGGCAAGAGACCCAGTACTTC.

This clonotype was seen many times. The chain links TRBV27 to TRBJ1-4, with D tentatively TRBD1 (5 bases). V lost 3 bases, J lost 6 bases, and 8 bases lay in between. The CDR3 contains 13 residues. Per germline, CDR1 MNHEY and CDR2 SMNVEV (reference sequence). CDR3 in DNA: TGTGCCAGCAGTTTCCAGGGCTATGAAAAACTGTTTTTT. This encodes CASSFQGYEKLFF.

There are many counts of this clonotype. The CDR3 reads CASSFILAGGRETQYF. The CDR3, as DNA: TGTGCCAGCAGCTTTATACTAGCGGGGGGTAGAGAGACCCAGTACTTC. The V gene is TRBV7-9, the J gene TRBJ2-5, with 12 bases identical to TRBD2. The V gene end was trimmed by 3 bases and the J gene end by 4 bases; junction bases not matched to a gene: 6. The CDR3 covers 16 residues. Germline-derived CDR1 and CDR2 are SEHNR and FQNEAQ (reference sequence).

This clonotype was counted many times. This chain connects TRBV20-1 to TRBJ2-3; D is ambiguous. The CDR3 spans 12 residues. Germline CDR1 and CDR2: DFQATT and SNEGSKA (reference sequence). The CDR3 sequence is CTIRDGADTQYF. In DNA, the CDR3 is TGCACTATTCGTGATGGCGCAGATACGCAGTATTTT.

This clonotype was detected ten times or more. This chain connects TRBV4-2 to TRBJ2-4; no clear D gene. The CDR3 spans 15 residues. From germline, CDR1 is LGHNA and CDR2 YNFKEQ. The V and J ends lost 0 bases and 0 bases respectively, with 6 bases between them. CDR3 in amino acids: CASSQELAAKNIQYF. The CDR3 region has the DNA TGTGCCAGCAGCCAAGAGTTGGCAGCCAAAAACATTCAGTACTTC.

This clonotype was detected many times. V and J are TRBV7-6 and TRBJ1-5; D is unclear. CDR3 length: 13 amino acids. The germline gives CDR1 SGHVS, CDR2 FNYEAQ. V lost 5 bases and J lost 3, with 8 bases in between. CDR3 in amino acids: CASSRIPNQPQHF. The CDR3 DNA is TGTGCCAGCAGCCGAATTCCCAATCAGCCCCAGCATTTT.

Comments on this clonotype: This may stem from a read error, because a much larger clone lies one nucleotide away. The rearrangement links TRBV7-9 to TRBJ2-3; 9 nucleotides line up with TRBD1. CDR3 length: 14 residues. In germline, CDR1 is SEHNR, CDR2 FQNEAQ (reference sequence). The CDR3 nucleotides are TGTGCCAGCGGCTTTAGGGGACAGGGAGATACGCAGTATTTT. This translates into CASGFRGQGDTQYF.